This T cell receptor beta chain was observed in a study of cytomegalovirus exposure and HLA in healthy donors. PCR employed 60 Vbeta and 13 Jbeta primers. Assay: immunoSEQ multiplex PCR; the TCRdb copy retains only in-frame clones and omits some. The data show over 110,000 clones, over 65% seen once. To note about this clone: Its antigen is as yet unknown.

The CDR3 sequence is 16 residues long. Germline V gives CDR1 LNHNV, CDR2 YYDKDF (reference sequence). V lost 3 bases and J lost 0; bases outside the gene matches: 6. Points from the study as a whole: Most CMV-associated TCR beta chains were later found to appear HLA-restricted.

The TCR comes from a male donor in good health and CMV-seronegative. The sequenced sample consisted of PBMCs. This chain uses TRBV15 with TRBJ1-1, with 8 bases fitting TRBD1. The CDR3 DNA reads TGTGCCACCAGCAGGGGGGGGACAGGATTGAACACTGAAGCTTTCTTT. It specifies CATSRGGTGLNTEAFF.